One sample yielded the 20 T cell receptor beta chains listed below, sequenced in a study of cytomegalovirus exposure and HLA in healthy donors. The PCR had 60 Vbeta and 13 Jbeta primers. Profiled with immunoSEQ multiplex PCR; TCRdb holds only in-frame clones, not every one. The table shows approximately 120,000 clones, with under 85% occurring only once. The specimen was PBMCs. These receptors were taken from a man between 35 and 55 years old in good health and CMV-seronegative.

V usage is TRBV19 and J usage is TRBJ2-6; 10 nucleotides match TRBD1. The CDR3 sequence is 18 residues long. The germline gives CDR1 LNHDA, CDR2 SQIVND (reference sequence). The J segment lost 2 bases and the V segment lost 4 bases, leaving 8 bases of the junction unmatched. CDR3 residues: CASSRQGAISAGANVLTF. The CDR3, as DNA: TGTGCCAGTAGTAGACAGGGGGCTATTTCTGCTGGGGCCAACGTCCTGACTTTC.

This sequence joins TRBV9 and TRBJ2-3; 10 nucleotides line up with TRBD2. Germline lookup yields CDR1 SGDLS and CDR2 YYNGEE. The junction had 2 bases not matched to a gene; V was cut back by 0 bases and J by 4 bases. CDR3 length equals 15 residues. The CDR3 nucleotides read TGTGCCAGCAGCGTAGGACTAGCGGGCCCAGATACGCAGTATTTT. It translates to CASSVGLAGPDTQYF.

This clone was recorded only once. The genes are TRBV10-2 and TRBJ2-5, with TRBD2 matching over 11 bases. The CDR3 extends over 15 amino acids. Germline values: CDR1 WSHSY, CDR2 SAAADI. Trimming took 6 bases from V and 5 from J; bases not matched to a gene: 8. The CDR3 sequence is CASRLAGEGMETQYF. The CDR3 bases are TGCGCCAGCAGACTAGCGGGGGAAGGGATGGAGACCCAGTACTTC.

This clone was recorded once. This rearrangement joins TRBV11-2 to TRBJ1-5; no reliable D call. V was cut by 5 bases and J by 0 bases, with 14 bases left in between. Germline-derived CDR1 and CDR2 are SGHAT and FQNNGV. The CDR3 runs to 16 residues. In DNA, the CDR3 is TGTGCCAGCAGCGTTAACGGAGGGCTTAGCAATCAGCCCCAGCATTTT. Translating gives CASSVNGGLSNQPQHF.

CDR3 DNA: TGTGCCAGCGTAAGCCCCGCGGGGGGCACCGGGGAGCTGTTTTTT. Its protein is CASVSPAGGTGELFF. The chain combines TRBV28 with TRBJ2-2, with 8 bases fitting TRBD2. The CDR3 covers 15 residues. Germline values: CDR1 MDHEN, CDR2 SYDVKM. V was pared by 8 bases and J by 4 bases, with 9 bases of the junction left unmatched.

The rearrangement uses TRBV25-1 and TRBJ1-2; D is ambiguous. The V end lost 10 bases, the J end lost 0 bases, and 12 bases lay between the germline ends. CDR1 and CDR2 (germline): MGHDK, SYGVNS. The CDR3 spans 13 residues. CDR3 sequence reads: CATLGNSNYGYTF. The CDR3, as DNA: TGTGCCACCCTCGGGAACTCTAACTATGGCTACACCTTC.

The V gene is TRBV1, the J gene TRBJ1-2. TRBV1 is deemed a pseudogene. This CDR3 spans 15 amino acids. In nucleotides, the CDR3 is TGCACCAGCAGCCACGGAGTTGATAGGCCCTATGGCTACACCTTC. This gives the protein CTSSHGVDRPYGYTF.

The chain carries TRBV6-6 and TRBJ1-4; weak D call: TRBD1 (6 bases). Germline V gene sequence: CDR1 MNHNY, CDR2 SVGAGI (reference sequence). The ends were cut back, 2 bases at V and 6 bases at J, with 13 bases in the middle. The CDR3 is 15 residues long. The CDR3 protein is CASSYGQSQDEKLFF. CDR3 DNA sequence: TGTGCCAGCAGTTACGGACAGAGCCAGGATGAAAAACTGTTTTTT.

This clone was observed once. V is TRBV5-4 and J is TRBJ2-7, with 8 nucleotides matching TRBD1. The junction had 4 bases not matched to a gene; V was cut back by 5 bases and J by 0 bases. The CDR3 covers 14 residues. The germline V gene encodes CDR1 SGHNT and CDR2 YYREEE (reference sequence). Here the CDR3 reads CASRDGQGSYEQYF. CDR3 DNA sequence: TGTGCCAGCAGAGACGGACAGGGCTCCTACGAGCAGTACTTC.

The chain joins TRBV5-3 to TRBJ1-4; maybe TRBD1 (5 bases). TRBV5-3 is classed as an ORF, of uncertain function. The CDR3 loop spans 17 amino acids. Deletions cut 4 bases from V and 0 bases from J, with 16 bases between. The CDR3 protein is CARSRQIRGATNEKLFF. The CDR3 DNA sequence: TGTGCCAGAAGCCGACAAATAAGGGGCGCAACTAATGAAAAACTGTTTTTT.

J is TRBJ2-7 and V is TRBV11-2; D not certain. The CDR3 has 14 residues. CDR1 and CDR2 from the germline V gene are SGHAT and FQNNGV. V gave up 0 bases and J gave up 0 bases, with 6 bases separating them. The CDR3 DNA reads TGTGCCAGCAGCTTAGAGTCCGGCTCCTACGAGCAGTACTTC. Translating gives CASSLESGSYEQYF.

This clone has more than one count but fewer than ten. The chain is built from TRBV19 and TRBJ1-4; the D gene is possibly TRBD1 (6 bases). The CDR3 is made up of 19 amino acids. V was pared by 9 bases and J by 1 base, with 27 bases between. Germline CDR1 and CDR2: LNHDA and SQIVND (reference sequence). In nucleotides, the CDR3 is TGTGCCAGCCGGCCAACGGGGGGGGAGGGACACCAAACTAATGAAAAACTGTTTTTT. It is translated as CASRPTGGEGHQTNEKLFF.

A single count supports this clone. The rearrangement uses TRBV6-5 and TRBJ2-5; TRBD2 aligns across 13 bases. CDR1 is MNHEY, CDR2 SVGAGI, per germline. The CDR3 sequence is 16 residues long. V shed 4 bases and J 5 bases; nucleotides not matched to a gene: 7. The CDR3 DNA reads as TGTGCCAGCAGTTCTCTTACTAGCGGGGGGGCGGAGACCCAGTACTTC. It specifies CASSSLTSGGAETQYF.

The chain joins TRBV29-1 to TRBJ1-1, with 8 bases identical to TRBD1. The germline V gene encodes CDR1 SQVTM and CDR2 ANQGSEA. Germline trimming cut 0 bases from V and 5 bases from J; bases unmatched to any gene: 8. This CDR3 has 15 amino acids. CDR3 loop: CSVEDMGTGRTEAFF. CDR3 nucleotides: TGCAGCGTTGAAGATATGGGGACAGGCCGGACTGAAGCTTTCTTT.

The chain is built from TRBV5-1 and TRBJ1-4; D perhaps matches TRBD1 (5 bases). Germline CDR1 and CDR2: SGHRS and YFSETQ. Trimming removed 3 bases from V and 14 bases from J, with 20 bases in between. This CDR3 region has 14 residues. Written as DNA, the CDR3 is TGCGCCAGCAGCTACGAGGGGACTCGAGAAAGGCTGTTTTTT. Translated: CASSYEGTRERLFF. Full variable domain (outside the CDR3, taken from reference TRBV5-1 and TRBJ1-4): KAGVTQTPRYLIKTRGQQVTLSCSPISGHRSVSWYQQTPGQGLQFLFEYFSETQRNKGNFPGRFSGRQFSNSRSEMNVSTLELGDSALYLCASSYEGTRERLFFGSGTQLSVL.

In its sample, this clone was seen a few times. The V and J genes are TRBV4-1 and TRBJ1-1; D unclear. The CDR3 runs to 15 residues. V shed 5 bases and J shed 2 bases, with 15 bases lying between them. Looked up from germline, CDR1 is MGHRA and CDR2 is YSYEKL. Written as DNA, the CDR3 is TGCGCCAGCAGCGTCTTGGGAGGCCTTAACACTGAAGCTTTCTTT. Protein: CASSVLGGLNTEAFF.

This clone was recorded only once. This chain links TRBV7-2 with TRBJ2-2; no clear D gene. Germline values: CDR1 SGHTA, CDR2 FQGNSA. The CDR3 extends over 14 amino acids. V lost 7 bases and J lost 6, with 15 bases in between. In nucleotides, the CDR3 is TGTGCCAGCAACGAACAGAACACTGCCGGGGAGCTGTTTTTT. It specifies CASNEQNTAGELFF.

The chain employs TRBV9 and TRBJ2-1; 13 bases map to TRBD2. Per the germline V gene, CDR1 is SGDLS and CDR2 is YYNGEE. V shed 3 bases, J shed 5 bases, and the junction held 5 bases outside the gene matches. The CDR3 has 16 amino acids. DNA of the CDR3: TGTGCCAGCAGCGGAGTAGGGACTAGCGGGGACAATGAGCAGTTCTTC. Its protein product is CASSGVGTSGDNEQFF.

This clone has only a few counts. V and J are TRBV5-6 and TRBJ1-1; D possibly corresponds to TRBD1 (5 bases). Germline V gives CDR1 SGHDT, CDR2 YYEEEE. Between the trimmed V and J ends, which lost 5 bases and 2 bases, there was a span of 13 bases. The CDR3 consists of 14 residues. Here the CDR3 DNA reads TGTGCCAGCAGTCTGACCGACAGAAACACTGAAGCTTTCTTT. Protein: CASSLTDRNTEAFF.

J is TRBJ1-2 and V is TRBV6-5; D may be TRBD1 (5 bases). Germline CDR1 MNHEY, CDR2 SVGAGI. V lost 0 bases to trimming and J lost 3 bases, with 14 bases between them. There are 16 residues in the CDR3. CDR3: CASSYSLGPMDYGYTF. The CDR3, as DNA: TGTGCCAGCAGTTACTCTCTGGGGCCCATGGACTATGGCTACACCTTC.